The 13 T cell receptor beta chains below were found in one sample sequenced in a study of CD8+CD57+ T cells in acquired aplastic anemia. The template used for profiling TCR beta VDJ and CDR3 was genomic DNA. TCRdb independently ran MiXCR on the reads; one entry per CDR3 protein. The sample carries 150,000 to 180,000 distinct CDR3 sequences, 52% recorded once. The sequenced patients had an expansion of CD8+CD57+ cells seen by flow cytometry. Material: sorted CD4+, CD8+, or CD8+CD57+ T cells (not recorded which) from PBMCs. These receptor sequences come from a human donor with aplastic anemia.

This clonotype was counted many times. V gene TRBV27 combines with J gene TRBJ1-6, with D uncertain. Germline V gene lookup returns CDR1 MNHEY and CDR2 SMNVEV (reference sequence). This CDR3 has 12 amino acids. With 2 bases removed from V and 6 bases from J, the gap between germline ends came to 2 bases. The CDR3 loop reads CASSLINSPLHF. The CDR3 DNA reads as TGTGCCAGCAGTTTAATTAATTCACCCCTCCACTTT.

V gene TRBV15 combines with J gene TRBJ2-5; D is perhaps TRBD2 (6 bases). Trimming cost V 0 bases and J 4 bases, with 12 bases left between them. CDR3 length: 15 amino acids. From germline, CDR1 is LNHNV and CDR2 YYDKDF (reference sequence). As DNA, the CDR3 is TGTGCCACCAGCAGAGATAGCGGAGGGGCAGAGACCCAGTACTTC. Translation gives CATSRDSGGAETQYF. Complete variable domain (other parts from reference TRBV15 and TRBJ2-5): DAMVIQNPRYQVTQFGKPVTLSCSQTLNHNVMYWYQQKSSQAPKLLFHYYDKDFNNEADTPDNFQSRRPNTSFCFLDIRSPGLGDTAMYLCATSRDSGGAETQYFGPGTRLLVL.

The chain is built from TRBV19 and TRBJ2-7; the D gene is possibly TRBD2 (5 bases). This CDR3 is 14 amino acids long. Germline lookup yields CDR1 LNHDA and CDR2 SQIVND (reference sequence). Trimming took 4 bases from V and 6 from J, leaving 16 bases between them. CDR3 coding DNA: TGTGCCAGTAGTAGCGGGCTCAGAGCCTTCGAGCAGTACTTC. This gives the protein CASSSGLRAFEQYF.

This clonotype was seen more than once but under ten times. The rearrangement links TRBV29-1 to TRBJ2-1; 10 positions agree with TRBD2. Germline CDR1 and CDR2: SQVTM and ANQGSEA. This CDR3 region has 13 residues. The CDR3 region has the DNA TGCAGTTTGATAGCGGGGGGCTACAATGAGCAGTTCTTC. This translates into CSLIAGGYNEQFF.

This clonotype has just a few counts. The chain carries TRBV4-3 and TRBJ2-2; 7 nucleotides agree with TRBD2. J was trimmed by 5 bases and V by 4 bases; bases with no gene match: 13. CDR1 LGHNA and CDR2 YSLEER come from the germline V gene. The CDR3 sequence is 17 residues long. CDR3 sequence (DNA): TGCGCCAGCAGCCCGGATGGGGGGGGGACGCGGACCGGGGAGCTGTTTTTT. This sequence encodes CASSPDGGGTRTGELFF.

This clonotype was seen many times. The chain employs TRBV12-3 or TRBV12-4 and TRBJ2-4; no definite D call. This CDR3 comprises 11 residues. Trimming shortened V by 6 bases and J by 5 bases, and 5 bases separated the two germline ends. This chain's CDR3 is CASSNENIQYF. The CDR3 DNA is TGTGCCAGCAGCAATGAAAACATTCAGTACTTC.

This clonotype was detected once. This sequence joins TRBV15 and TRBJ1-5; D gene uncertain. CDR3 length equals 17 residues. The germline gives CDR1 LNHNV, CDR2 YYDKDF (reference sequence). Deletions cut 4 bases from V and 2 bases from J, with 18 bases between. CDR3 nucleotide sequence: TGTGCCACCAGCAACCCGGAGGGCACATGGGGCAATCAGCCCCAGCATTTT. This gives the protein CATSNPEGTWGNQPQHF.

The rearrangement uses TRBV2 and TRBJ1-1, with D perhaps matching TRBD1 (6 bases). Trimming pared 4 bases from V and 0 bases from J, leaving 9 bases between. From germline, CDR1 is SNHLY and CDR2 FYNNEI. This CDR3 contains 14 residues. CDR3: CASSARTVNTEAFF. The CDR3 DNA sequence: TGTGCCAGCAGTGCCAGGACAGTGAACACTGAAGCTTTCTTT.

V is TRBV7-8 and J is TRBJ1-4; D is unresolved. CDR3 length: 14 amino acids. Germline V gene data show CDR1 as SGHVS and CDR2 as FQNEAQ. V dropped 4 bases and J dropped 2 bases, with 8 bases sitting between them. The CDR3 loop reads CASSSLFTNEKLFF. DNA for the CDR3: TGTGCCAGCAGCTCCCTGTTCACTAATGAAAAACTGTTTTTT. Variable domain in full (rest from reference TRBV7-8 and TRBJ1-4): GAGVSQSPRYKVAKRGQDVALRCDPISGHVSLFWYQQALGQGPEFLTYFQNEAQLDKSGLPSDRFFAERPEGSVSTLKIQRTQQEDSAVYLCASSSLFTNEKLFFGSGTQLSVL.

The chain uses TRBV2 and TRBJ2-1; no firm D call. The CDR3 contains 14 residues. The germline CDR1 and CDR2 sequences are SNHLY and FYNNEI. The V and J ends lost 2 bases and 0 bases respectively, with 5 bases between them. The CDR3 spells CASSELVSYNEQFF. DNA for the CDR3: TGTGCCAGCAGTGAATTAGTCTCCTACAATGAGCAGTTCTTC.

The sample holds many counts of this clonotype. This chain links TRBV7-9 with TRBJ1-5; tentatively, D is TRBD1 (5 bases). This CDR3 contains 16 residues. Germline CDR1 is SEHNR and CDR2 is FQNEAQ (reference sequence). With 5 bases removed from V and 1 base from J, the gap between germline ends came to 15 bases. CDR3 nucleotide sequence: TGTGCCAGCAGCACTACAGGTTTGCCAAGCAATCAGCCCCAGCATTTT. Its protein product is CASSTTGLPSNQPQHF.

The rearrangement joins TRBV6-4 to TRBJ1-1; D is undetermined. Trimming removed 2 bases from V and 8 bases from J, with 6 bases in between. CDR3 length: 11 amino acids. The V gene's germline CDR1 is MRHNA and CDR2 SNTAGT. The CDR3 bases are TGTGCCAGCAGTGACGAGAAGGAAGCTTTCTTT. Its translation is CASSDEKEAFF.

The J gene is TRBJ1-1, the V gene TRBV6-5, with 7 bases that match TRBD1. The CDR3 length is 18 residues. CDR1 and CDR2 (germline): MNHEY, SVGAGI. V lost 1 base to trimming and J lost 0 bases; unmatched junction nucleotides: 11. The CDR3 region is CASSYYPPGTEMNTEAFF. As DNA, the CDR3 is TGTGCCAGCAGTTACTATCCGCCCGGGACAGAGATGAACACTGAAGCTTTCTTT.